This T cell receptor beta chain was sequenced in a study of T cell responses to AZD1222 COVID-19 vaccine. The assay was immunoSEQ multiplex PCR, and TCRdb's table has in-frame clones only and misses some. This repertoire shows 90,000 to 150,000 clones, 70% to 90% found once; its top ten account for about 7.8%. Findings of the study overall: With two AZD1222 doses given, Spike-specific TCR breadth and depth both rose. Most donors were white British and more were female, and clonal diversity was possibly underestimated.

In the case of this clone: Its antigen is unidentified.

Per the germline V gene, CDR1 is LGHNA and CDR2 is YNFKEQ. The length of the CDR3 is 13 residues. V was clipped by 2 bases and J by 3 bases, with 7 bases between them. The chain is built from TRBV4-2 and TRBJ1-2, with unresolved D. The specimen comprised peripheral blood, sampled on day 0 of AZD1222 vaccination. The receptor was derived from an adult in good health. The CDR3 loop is CASSQSRDYGYTF. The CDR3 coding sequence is TGTGCCAGCAGCCAATCTAGGGACTATGGCTACACCTTC.